The rows below give T cell receptor beta chains drawn from one sample of a study of T cells after yellow fever vaccination. One entry per CDR3 protein, called by TCRdb with MiXCR from the 5' RACE reads. This sample has 400,000 to 650,000 distinct CDR3 sequences, with around a fifth found just once. The source material was PBMCs, sampled approximately 22 days after the first yellow fever vaccination. Receptor source: a man aged 18 to 29 who received the YFV17D yellow fever vaccine. The CDR3 runs from the conserved cysteine through the conserved F or W. A D gene is named only where the DNA matches it firmly. Clone size is shown for a subset of rows, as once, few, many or a class of expanded clone.

J gene | D gene | V gene | clone size | CDR3 protein | CDR3 DNA
TRBJ2-5 | TRBD2 | TRBV6-1 | NA | CASRPTSGVQETQYF | TGTGCCAGCAGACCGACTAGCGGGGTCCAAGAGACCCAGTACTTC
TRBJ2-2 | NA | TRBV7-2 | NA | CASSDKVGRGELFF | TGTGCCAGCAGCGATAAAGTCGGCCGCGGGGAGCTGTTTTTT
TRBJ2-2 | TRBD2 | TRBV5-4 | NA | CASRIRGGVTGELFF | TGTGCCAGCAGGATACGGGGGGGGGTCACCGGGGAGCTGTTTTTT
TRBJ2-5 | NA | TRBV5-1 | NA | CASNLGGTQETQYF | TGCGCCAGCAACCTAGGTGGGACCCAAGAGACCCAGTACTTC
TRBJ2-1 | NA | TRBV6-2/TRBV6-3 | NA | CASSVHWYEQFF | TGTGCCAGCAGTGTTCATTGGTATGAGCAGTTCTTC
TRBJ2-3 | TRBD2 | TRBV7-3 | NA | CASSLTSGGAFGTDTQYF | TGTGCCAGCAGCCTGACTAGCGGGGGGGCATTTGGCACAGATACGCAGTATTTT
TRBJ2-5 | NA | TRBV7-2 | NA | CASSYGTYQETQYF | TGTGCCAGCAGCTACGGGACCTACCAAGAGACCCAGTACTTC
TRBJ2-5 | NA | TRBV5-1 | few | CASSSTGTSQETQYF | TGCGCCAGCAGCTCTACAGGGACTTCACAAGAGACCCAGTACTTC
TRBJ2-1 | TRBD1 | TRBV29-1 | NA | CSVEEQGAGEQFF | TGCAGCGTTGAAGAACAGGGGGCGGGCGAGCAGTTCTTC
TRBJ2-5 | TRBD2 | TRBV5-1 | NA | CASSDLAGVTQETQYF | TGCGCCAGCAGCGATTTAGCGGGGGTCACTCAAGAGACCCAGTACTTC
TRBJ2-3 | TRBD2 | TRBV9 | NA | CASSFSGGVSTDTQYF | TGTGCCAGCAGCTTTAGCGGGGGGGTGAGCACAGATACGCAGTATTTT
TRBJ2-5 | TRBD2 | TRBV6-1 | NA | CASSPRGLWGGKETQYF | TGTGCCAGCAGCCCGAGGGGCCTCTGGGGGGGGAAAGAGACCCAGTACTTC
TRBJ1-5 | NA | TRBV18 | NA | CASSPDGYSNQPQHF | TGTGCCAGCTCGCCCGACGGCTATAGCAATCAGCCCCAGCATTTT
TRBJ2-1 | TRBD1 | TRBV4-1 | NA | CASSPKAGQGPLPYNEQFF | TGCGCCAGCAGCCCAAAAGCGGGACAGGGGCCCCTTCCCTACAATGAGCAGTTCTTC
TRBJ1-2 | NA | TRBV5-1 | few | CASSSKGGTANYGYTF | TGCGCCAGCAGCAGTAAAGGAGGGACGGCTAACTATGGCTACACCTTC
TRBJ2-1 | NA | TRBV7-7 | NA | CASSLERDYEQFF | TGTGCTAGCAGCTTAGAACGGGACTATGAGCAGTTCTTC
TRBJ2-3 | TRBD1 | TRBV5-5 | NA | CASNRQGAVPDTQYF | TGTGCCAGCAACCGTCAGGGGGCCGTGCCCGATACGCAGTATTTT
TRBJ1-3 | NA | TRBV5-1 | many | CASSPYSSGNTIYF | TGCGCCAGCAGCCCGTATTCGTCTGGAAACACCATATATTTT
TRBJ2-7 | TRBD2 | TRBV4-1 | few | CASSQKAASGVPSYEQYF | TGCGCCAGCAGCCAAAAGGCCGCTAGCGGGGTTCCCTCCTACGAGCAGTACTTC
TRBJ2-1 | NA | TRBV28 | few | CASRPLGFYNEQFF | TGTGCCAGCAGGCCCCTAGGATTCTACAATGAGCAGTTCTTC
TRBJ2-1 | TRBD2 | TRBV7-9 | NA | CASSQRSGYVRGDEQFF | TGTGCCAGCAGCCAACGGTCGGGCTACGTGCGGGGGGATGAGCAGTTCTTC
TRBJ2-3 | NA | TRBV29-1 | NA | CSVSFRGTADTQYF | TGCAGCGTTTCTTTCAGGGGAACTGCAGATACGCAGTATTTT
TRBJ2-3 | TRBD1 | TRBV29-1 | NA | CSVEDRGLTDTQYF | TGCAGCGTTGAAGACAGGGGGCTAACAGATACGCAGTATTTT
TRBJ2-2 | NA | TRBV3-1 | NA | CASTPETGELFF | TGTGCCAGCACGCCGGAGACCGGGGAGCTGTTTTTT
TRBJ2-1 | NA | TRBV20-1 | NA | CSARESGLRYNEQFF | TGCAGTGCTAGAGAATCGGGGCTCCGCTACAATGAGCAGTTCTTC
TRBJ2-7 | NA | TRBV12-3/TRBV12-4 | few | CASSLGDFARREQYF | TGTGCCAGCAGTTTAGGGGACTTTGCAAGACGTGAGCAGTACTTC
TRBJ2-3 | TRBD2 | TRBV9 | few | CASSVDGGAADTQYF | TGTGCCAGCAGCGTCGACGGGGGGGCCGCAGATACGCAGTATTTT
TRBJ1-5 | NA | TRBV7-2 | NA | CASSVTGLQPQHF | TGTGCCAGCAGCGTCACAGGGTTGCAGCCCCAGCATTTT
TRBJ1-2 | NA | TRBV6-2/TRBV6-3 | NA | CASSYSSRIPGGYTF | TGTGCCAGCAGTTACTCGAGCAGGATTCCGGGCGGCTACACCTTC
TRBJ2-1 | TRBD2 | TRBV11-1 | few | CASSLRTSGGSPSYNEQFF | TGTGCCAGCAGCCTACGGACTAGCGGGGGGTCACCTTCCTACAATGAGCAGTTCTTC
TRBJ2-1 | NA | TRBV20-1 | many | CSATGNWSYNEQFF | TGCAGTGCCACAGGGAACTGGTCCTACAATGAGCAGTTCTTC
TRBJ2-1 | NA | TRBV6-2/TRBV6-3 | NA | CASSSRERALSYNEQFF | TGTGCCAGCAGTTCCCGGGAAAGGGCCCTCTCCTACAATGAGCAGTTCTTC
TRBJ2-7 | NA | TRBV4-3 | few | CASSQDTSESEQYF | TGCGCCAGCAGCCAAGATACAAGTGAGAGCGAGCAGTACTTC
TRBJ2-2 | NA | TRBV11-2 | NA | CASVLEGYTGELFF | TGTGCCAGCGTACTAGAAGGGTACACCGGGGAGCTGTTTTTT
TRBJ2-2 | NA | TRBV4-1 | NA | CASSQAQGEVGELFF | TGCGCCAGCAGCCAAGCCCAGGGGGAGGTCGGGGAGCTGTTTTTT
TRBJ2-1 | TRBD2 | TRBV27 | NA | CASSLTSGAVPLSYNEQFF | TGTGCCAGCAGTTTAACTAGCGGGGCCGTCCCCCTCTCCTACAATGAGCAGTTCTTC
TRBJ1-4 | TRBD1 | TRBV7-2 | NA | CASSLLPGQEKLFF | TGTGCCAGCAGCCTGTTACCGGGACAGGAAAAACTGTTTTTT
TRBJ2-7 | NA | TRBV7-9 | NA | CASSAWTYEQYF | TGTGCCAGCAGCGCCTGGACCTACGAGCAGTACTTC
TRBJ2-7 | TRBD1 | TRBV6-1 | few | CASTRQGSGTGIFYEQYF | TGTGCCAGCACCCGGCAGGGGTCCGGGACAGGGATTTTCTACGAGCAGTACTTC
TRBJ2-7 | NA | TRBV20-1 | NA | CSVISGSSYEQYF | TGCAGTGTTATCTCAGGGTCAAGTTACGAGCAGTACTTC
TRBJ2-3 | TRBD2 | TRBV7-9 | NA | CASSSTTSGYTDTQYF | TGTGCCAGCAGCTCAACGACTAGCGGATACACAGATACGCAGTATTTT
TRBJ1-4 | TRBD1 | TRBV6-5 | NA | CASSSTTGGPPKEKLFF | TGTGCCAGCAGTTCCACGACAGGGGGTCCCCCAAAGGAAAAACTGTTTTTT
TRBJ1-5 | TRBD1 | TRBV4-3 | NA | CASSPQAGGSQPQHF | TGCGCCAGCAGCCCGCAGGCAGGGGGAAGTCAGCCCCAGCATTTT
TRBJ2-2 | TRBD1 | TRBV11-2 | NA | CASSAMTGGWNTGELFF | TGTGCCAGCAGCGCAATGACAGGGGGTTGGAACACCGGGGAGCTGTTTTTT
TRBJ2-7 | TRBD2 | TRBV10-2 | few | CASRGMGGGFYEQYF | TGCGCCAGCAGAGGAATGGGGGGGGGATTCTACGAGCAGTACTTC
TRBJ2-1 | TRBD2 | TRBV13 | NA | CASRLAADNEQFF | TGTGCCAGCAGACTAGCGGCAGACAATGAGCAGTTCTTC
TRBJ2-3 | NA | TRBV20-1 | once | CRVLRASTGGPDTQYF | TGCAGAGTCCTCAGGGCCTCCACAGGAGGCCCAGATACGCAGTATTTT
TRBJ2-3 | NA | TRBV4-1 | many | CASRDTTSSTDTQYF | TGCGCCAGCAGGGATACCACTTCTAGCACAGATACGCAGTATTTT
TRBJ1-4 | NA | TRBV4-2 | few | CASSQAARDEKLFF | TGTGCCAGCAGCCAAGCTGCCAGGGATGAAAAACTGTTTTTT
TRBJ1-2 | TRBD1 | TRBV7-6 | once | CASSLAGQGNYGYTF | TGTGCCAGCAGCTTAGCGGGACAGGGGAACTATGGCTACACCTTC
TRBJ2-2 | NA | TRBV7-9 | NA | CASNSFHKNTGELFF | TGTGCCAGCAACTCATTCCACAAGAACACCGGGGAGCTGTTTTTT